Below are 8 T cell receptor beta chains sequenced from a single sample in a study of early T cells in non-severe SARS-CoV-2 infection. One entry per CDR3 protein, called by TCRdb with MiXCR from the 5' RACE reads. The sample lists about 64,000 distinct CDR3 sequences, over 10% occurring once. The material was whole blood, obtained at baseline. These receptors originate from an adult who was a healthcare worker with PCR-confirmed SARS-CoV-2 infection or an uninfected control (not recorded which).

The chain combines TRBV6-2 or TRBV6-3 with TRBJ2-1, with 11 bases identical to TRBD2. Trimming cost V 4 bases and J 1 base; bases outside gene matches: 3. CDR3 length: 16 amino acids. The germline gives CDR1 MNHEY, CDR2 SVGEGT. The CDR3 is CASSSLAGESYNEQFF. The CDR3 DNA reads as TGTGCCAGCAGTTCACTAGCGGGAGAATCCTACAATGAGCAGTTCTTC.

The chain recombines TRBV3-1 with TRBJ2-7, with 13 bases identical to TRBD2. In germline, CDR1 is LGHDT, CDR2 YNNKEL (reference sequence). The CDR3 loop spans 15 amino acids. V was pared by 1 base and J by 4 bases, with 1 base of the junction left unmatched. CDR3 residues: CASSQATSGGYEQYF. For the CDR3, the DNA is TGTGCCAGCAGCCAAGCGACTAGCGGGGGGTACGAGCAGTACTTC.

V and J are TRBV12-2 and TRBJ2-7; TRBD1, as called in the table, went unchecked against the DNA. TRBV12-2 is tagged as a pseudogene. The CDR3 sequence is 18 residues long. CDR3 in DNA: TGTGCAAGTCGCTCCGAGAAGGGGTACAGGGGCGAATCCTACGAGCAGTACTTC. This sequence encodes CASRSEKGYRGESYEQYF.

This clonotype showed up just a few times. The chain employs TRBV20-1 and TRBJ2-1; 10 bases are a match to TRBD2. The germline CDR1 and CDR2 sequences are DFQATT and SNEGSKA (reference sequence). The length of the CDR3 is 16 residues. Trimming cost V 5 bases and J 7 bases; bases outside gene matches: 14. This CDR3 is CSAESGGAFSLNEQFF. CDR3 bases: TGCAGTGCTGAGAGCGGGGGGGCCTTCAGTTTAAATGAGCAGTTCTTC.

This clonotype has a handful of counts. V is TRBV29-1 and J is TRBJ2-4, with no clear D. V dropped 7 bases and J dropped 0 bases, with 13 bases sitting between them. Germline values: CDR1 SQVTM, CDR2 ANQGSEA. The CDR3 totals 14 residues. The CDR3 DNA is TGCAGCGCCCTCCCCCCCGGAGCCAAAAACATTCAGTACTTC. Protein sequence: CSALPPGAKNIQYF.

This clonotype has a handful of counts. V usage is TRBV20-1 and J usage is TRBJ1-5; 12 bases fit TRBD1. The length of the CDR3 is 16 residues. The ends lost 6 bases at V and 6 bases at J; junction bases unmatched: 12. Germline CDR1 reads DFQATT; CDR2 reads SNEGSKA (reference sequence). CDR3 sequence (DNA): TGCAGTGCCCGGGGACAGGGGGCGATTCGGGGTCAGCCCCAGCATTTT. As protein: CSARGQGAIRGQPQHF.

In its sample, this clonotype was seen many times. The chain couples TRBV20-1 to TRBJ2-3; 14 nucleotides agree with TRBD2. CDR1 and CDR2 (germline): DFQATT, SNEGSKA (reference sequence). Trimming at V came to 4 bases and at J to 2 bases, leaving 5 bases not matched to a gene. The CDR3 runs to 16 residues. The CDR3 is CSAIRLAGGTTDTQYF. CDR3 sequence (DNA): TGCAGTGCTATCAGACTAGCGGGGGGGACCACAGATACGCAGTATTTT.

The chain combines TRBV12-2 with TRBJ2-7; no check of the table's D call, TRBD1, against the DNA was made. TRBV12-2 represents a pseudogene. The CDR3 runs 14 residues. In DNA, the CDR3 is TGTGCAAGTCGCTTTAAAAGGGGGCCGCACGAGCAGTACTTC. This codes for CASRFKRGPHEQYF.